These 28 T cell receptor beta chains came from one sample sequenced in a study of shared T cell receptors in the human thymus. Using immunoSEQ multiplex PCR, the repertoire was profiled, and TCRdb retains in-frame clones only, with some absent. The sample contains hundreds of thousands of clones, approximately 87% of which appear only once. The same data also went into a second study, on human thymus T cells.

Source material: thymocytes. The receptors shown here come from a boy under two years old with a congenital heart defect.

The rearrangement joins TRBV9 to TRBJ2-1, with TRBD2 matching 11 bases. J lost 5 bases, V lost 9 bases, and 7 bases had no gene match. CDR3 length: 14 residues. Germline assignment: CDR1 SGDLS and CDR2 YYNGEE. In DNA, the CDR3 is TGTGCCATCCATAGCGGGAGGGCCGACAATGAGCAGTTCTTC. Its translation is CAIHSGRADNEQFF.

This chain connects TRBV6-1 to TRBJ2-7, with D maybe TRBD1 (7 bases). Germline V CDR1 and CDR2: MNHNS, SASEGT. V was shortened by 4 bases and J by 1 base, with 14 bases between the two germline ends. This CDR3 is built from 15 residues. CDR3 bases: TGTGCCAGCAGTGGCGGGACAGCCCTATCCTACGAGCAGTACTTC. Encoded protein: CASSGGTALSYEQYF.

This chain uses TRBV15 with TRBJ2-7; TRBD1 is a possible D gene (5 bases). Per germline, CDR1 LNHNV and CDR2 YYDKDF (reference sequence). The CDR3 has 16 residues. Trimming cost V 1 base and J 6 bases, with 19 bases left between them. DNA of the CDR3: TGTGCCACCAGCAGAGGCCGGACAAGTCGCTCCGGCGAGCAGTACTTC. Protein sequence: CATSRGRTSRSGEQYF.

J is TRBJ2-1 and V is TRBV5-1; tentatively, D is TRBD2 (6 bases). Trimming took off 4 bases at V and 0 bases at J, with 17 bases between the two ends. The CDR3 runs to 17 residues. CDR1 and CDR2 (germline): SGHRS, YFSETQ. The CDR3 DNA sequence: TGCGCCAGCAGCCTCACCCTGGGGCGGGGCTCCTACAATGAGCAGTTCTTC. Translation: CASSLTLGRGSYNEQFF.

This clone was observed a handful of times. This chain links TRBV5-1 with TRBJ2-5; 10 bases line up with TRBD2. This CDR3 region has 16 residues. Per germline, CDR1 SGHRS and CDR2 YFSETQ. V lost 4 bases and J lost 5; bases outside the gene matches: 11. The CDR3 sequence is CASSLEQREGKETQYF. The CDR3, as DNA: TGCGCCAGCAGCCTCGAACAGCGGGAGGGCAAGGAGACCCAGTACTTC.

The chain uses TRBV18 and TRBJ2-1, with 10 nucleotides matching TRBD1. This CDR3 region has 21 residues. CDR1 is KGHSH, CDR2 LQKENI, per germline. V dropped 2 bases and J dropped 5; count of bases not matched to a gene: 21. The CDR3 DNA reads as TGTGCCAGCTCACCATCCTGTTTTGGGACAGGGGAATTGGGGGTGCACAATGAGCAGTTCTTC. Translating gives CASSPSCFGTGELGVHNEQFF.

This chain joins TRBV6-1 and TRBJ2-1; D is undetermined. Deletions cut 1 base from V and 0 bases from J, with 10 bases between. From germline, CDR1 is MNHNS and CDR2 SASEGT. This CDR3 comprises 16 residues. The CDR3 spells CASSEGITYSYNEQFF. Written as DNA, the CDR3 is TGTGCCAGCAGTGAAGGTATCACCTACTCCTACAATGAGCAGTTCTTC.

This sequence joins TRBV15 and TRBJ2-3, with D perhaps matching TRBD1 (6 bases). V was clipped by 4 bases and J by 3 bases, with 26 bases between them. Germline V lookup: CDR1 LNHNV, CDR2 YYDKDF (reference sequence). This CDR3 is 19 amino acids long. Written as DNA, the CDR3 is TGTGCCACCAGCATTCCCGTCGAACGGACAGTTCAGAATACAGATACGCAGTATTTT. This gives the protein CATSIPVERTVQNTDTQYF.

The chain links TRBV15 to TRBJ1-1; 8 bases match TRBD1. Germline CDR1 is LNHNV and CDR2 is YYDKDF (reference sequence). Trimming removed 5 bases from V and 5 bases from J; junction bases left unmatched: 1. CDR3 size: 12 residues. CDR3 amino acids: CATSDRGTEAFF. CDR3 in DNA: TGTGCCACCAGCGACAGGGGTACTGAAGCTTTCTTT.

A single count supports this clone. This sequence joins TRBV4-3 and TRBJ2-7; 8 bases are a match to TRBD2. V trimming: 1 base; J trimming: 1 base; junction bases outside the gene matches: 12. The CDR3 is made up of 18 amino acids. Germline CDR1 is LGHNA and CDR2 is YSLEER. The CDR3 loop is CASSQVPTSVPLSYEQYF. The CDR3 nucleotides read TGCGCCAGCAGCCAAGTTCCGACTAGCGTCCCTCTATCCTACGAGCAGTACTTC.

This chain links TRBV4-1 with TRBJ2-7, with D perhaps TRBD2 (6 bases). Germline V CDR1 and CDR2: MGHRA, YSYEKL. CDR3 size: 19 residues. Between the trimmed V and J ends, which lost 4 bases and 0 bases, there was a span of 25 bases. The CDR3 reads CASSPEVRLRGNLSYEQYF. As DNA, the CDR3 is TGCGCCAGCAGCCCCGAGGTGAGGCTTCGCGGGAACCTCTCCTACGAGCAGTACTTC.

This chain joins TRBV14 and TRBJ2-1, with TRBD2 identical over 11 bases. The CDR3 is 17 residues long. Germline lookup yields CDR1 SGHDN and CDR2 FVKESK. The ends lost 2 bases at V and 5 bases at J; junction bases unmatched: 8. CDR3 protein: CASSQKTGTSGDNEQFF. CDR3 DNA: TGTGCCAGCAGCCAAAAAACCGGGACTAGCGGAGACAATGAGCAGTTCTTC.

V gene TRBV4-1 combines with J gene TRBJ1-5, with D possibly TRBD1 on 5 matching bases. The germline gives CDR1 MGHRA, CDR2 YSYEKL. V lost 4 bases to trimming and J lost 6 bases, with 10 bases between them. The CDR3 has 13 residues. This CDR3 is CASSLPGLQPQHF. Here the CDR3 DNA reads TGCGCCAGCAGCCTGCCGGGACTTCAGCCCCAGCATTTT.

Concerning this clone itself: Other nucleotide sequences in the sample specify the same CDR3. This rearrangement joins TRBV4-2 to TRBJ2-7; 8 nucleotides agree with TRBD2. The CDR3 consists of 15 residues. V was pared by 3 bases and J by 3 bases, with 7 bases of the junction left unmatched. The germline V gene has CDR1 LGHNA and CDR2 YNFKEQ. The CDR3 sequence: CASSQALAGSYEQYF. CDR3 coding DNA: TGTGCCAGCAGCCAGGCCCTAGCGGGCAGCTACGAGCAGTACTTC.

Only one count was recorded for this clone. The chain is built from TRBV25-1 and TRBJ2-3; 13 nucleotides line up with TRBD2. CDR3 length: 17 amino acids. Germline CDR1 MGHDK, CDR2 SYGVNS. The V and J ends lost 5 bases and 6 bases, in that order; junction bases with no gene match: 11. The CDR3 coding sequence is TGTGCCAGCAGTTCGACCGGACTAGCGGGAGCAGTGGATACGCAGTATTTT. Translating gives CASSSTGLAGAVDTQYF.

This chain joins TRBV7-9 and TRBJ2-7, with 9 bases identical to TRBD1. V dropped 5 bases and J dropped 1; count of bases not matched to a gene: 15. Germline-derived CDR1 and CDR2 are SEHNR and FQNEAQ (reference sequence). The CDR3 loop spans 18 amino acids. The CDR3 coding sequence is TGTGCCAGCAGCACCGTCCCGGGACAGGGACGAGGGTCCTACGAGCAGTACTTC. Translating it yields CASSTVPGQGRGSYEQYF.

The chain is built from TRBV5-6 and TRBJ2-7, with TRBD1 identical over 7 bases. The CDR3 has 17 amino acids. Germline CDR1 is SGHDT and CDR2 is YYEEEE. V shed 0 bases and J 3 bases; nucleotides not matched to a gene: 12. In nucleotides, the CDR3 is TGTGCCAGCAGCTTGGGGCACATAGGGGGCGCGGGCTACGAGCAGTACTTC. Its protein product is CASSLGHIGGAGYEQYF.

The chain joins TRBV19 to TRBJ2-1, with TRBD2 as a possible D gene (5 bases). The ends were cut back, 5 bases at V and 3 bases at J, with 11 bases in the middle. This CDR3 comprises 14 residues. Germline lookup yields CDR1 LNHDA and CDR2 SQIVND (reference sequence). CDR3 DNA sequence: TGTGCCAGTAGTGCCCTGGGGAGCTACAATGAGCAGTTCTTC. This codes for CASSALGSYNEQFF.

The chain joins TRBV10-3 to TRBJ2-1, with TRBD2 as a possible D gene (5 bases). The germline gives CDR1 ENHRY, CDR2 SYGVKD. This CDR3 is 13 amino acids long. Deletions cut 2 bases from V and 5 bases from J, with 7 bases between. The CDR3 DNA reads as TGTGCCATCAGTGAGGGACTCCACAATGAGCAGTTCTTC. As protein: CAISEGLHNEQFF.

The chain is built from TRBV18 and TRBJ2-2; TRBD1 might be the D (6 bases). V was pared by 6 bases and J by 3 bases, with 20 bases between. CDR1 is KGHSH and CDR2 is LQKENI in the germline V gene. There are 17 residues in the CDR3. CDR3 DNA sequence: TGTGCCAGCTCTCAACATAATCCCAGGGGTTACACCGGGGAGCTGTTTTTT. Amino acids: CASSQHNPRGYTGELFF.

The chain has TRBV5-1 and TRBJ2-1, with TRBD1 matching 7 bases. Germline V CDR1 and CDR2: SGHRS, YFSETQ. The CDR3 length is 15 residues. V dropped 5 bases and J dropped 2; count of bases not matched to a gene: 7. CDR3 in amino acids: CASRPGTDAYNEQFF. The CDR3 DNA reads TGCGCCAGCAGACCCGGGACAGACGCCTACAATGAGCAGTTCTTC.

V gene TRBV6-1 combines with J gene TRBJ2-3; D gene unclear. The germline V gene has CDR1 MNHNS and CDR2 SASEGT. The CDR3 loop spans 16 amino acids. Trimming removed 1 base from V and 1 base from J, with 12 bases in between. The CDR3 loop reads CASSEEFWRGTDTQYF. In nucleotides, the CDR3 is TGTGCCAGCAGTGAAGAGTTTTGGAGAGGCACAGATACGCAGTATTTT.

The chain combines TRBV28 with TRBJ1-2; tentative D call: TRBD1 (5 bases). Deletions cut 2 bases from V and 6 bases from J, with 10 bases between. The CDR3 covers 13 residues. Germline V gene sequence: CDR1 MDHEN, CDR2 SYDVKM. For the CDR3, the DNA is TGTGCCAGCAGTTTAGGGACTGCCCATGGCTACACCTTC. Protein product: CASSLGTAHGYTF.

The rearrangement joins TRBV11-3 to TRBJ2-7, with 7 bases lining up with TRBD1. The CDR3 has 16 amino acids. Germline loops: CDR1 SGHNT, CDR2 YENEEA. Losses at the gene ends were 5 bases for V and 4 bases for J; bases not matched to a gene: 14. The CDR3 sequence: CASSPSPGQDSYEQYF. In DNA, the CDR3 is TGTGCCAGCAGCCCCTCCCCAGGACAGGACTCATACGAGCAGTACTTC. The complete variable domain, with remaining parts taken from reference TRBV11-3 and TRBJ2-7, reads EAGVVQSPRYKIIEKKQPVAFWCNPISGHNTLYWYLQNLGQGPELLIRYENEEAVDDSQLPKDRFSAERLKGVDSTLKIQPAELGDSAVYLCASSPSPGQDSYEQYFGPGTRLTVT.

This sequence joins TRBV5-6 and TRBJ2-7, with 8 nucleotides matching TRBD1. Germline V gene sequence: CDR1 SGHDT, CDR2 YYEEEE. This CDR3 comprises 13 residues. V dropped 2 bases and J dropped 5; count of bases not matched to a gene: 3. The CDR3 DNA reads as TGTGCCAGCAGCTTTGACAGGGGCCACGAGCAGTACTTC. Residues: CASSFDRGHEQYF.

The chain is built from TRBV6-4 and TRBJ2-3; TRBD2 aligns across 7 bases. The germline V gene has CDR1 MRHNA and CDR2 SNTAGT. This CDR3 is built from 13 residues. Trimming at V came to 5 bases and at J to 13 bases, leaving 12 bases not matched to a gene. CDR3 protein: CASSPMERDQKYF. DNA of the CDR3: TGTGCCAGCAGTCCAATGGAGCGGGACCAAAAGTATTTT.

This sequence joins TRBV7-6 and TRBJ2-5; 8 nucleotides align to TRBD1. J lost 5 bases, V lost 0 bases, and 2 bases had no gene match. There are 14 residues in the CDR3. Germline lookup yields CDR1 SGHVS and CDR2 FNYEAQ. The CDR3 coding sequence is TGTGCCAGCAGCTTAGCCCGGGACAGGGAGACCCAGTACTTC. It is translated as CASSLARDRETQYF.

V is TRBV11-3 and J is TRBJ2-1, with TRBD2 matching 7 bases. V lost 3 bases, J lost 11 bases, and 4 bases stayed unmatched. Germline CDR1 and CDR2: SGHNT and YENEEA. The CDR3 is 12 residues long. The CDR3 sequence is CASSFPSGKQFF. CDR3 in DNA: TGTGCCAGCAGCTTCCCTAGCGGTAAGCAGTTCTTC.